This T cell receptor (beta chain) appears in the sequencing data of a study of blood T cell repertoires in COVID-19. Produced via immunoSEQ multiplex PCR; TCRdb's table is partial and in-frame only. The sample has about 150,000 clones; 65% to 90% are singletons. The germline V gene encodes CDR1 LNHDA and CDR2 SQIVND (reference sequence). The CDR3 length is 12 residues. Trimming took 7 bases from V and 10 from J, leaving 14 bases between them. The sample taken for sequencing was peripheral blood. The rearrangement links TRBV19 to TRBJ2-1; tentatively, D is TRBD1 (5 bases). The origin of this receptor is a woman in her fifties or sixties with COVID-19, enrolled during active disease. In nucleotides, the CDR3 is TGTGCCAGTACTGCTCAGGGATACGAGCAGTTCTTC. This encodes CASTAQGYEQFF.